The 27 T cell receptor beta chains given below trace back to one sample, sequenced in a study of cytomegalovirus exposure and HLA in healthy donors. The PCR was carried out with 60 Vbeta primers and 13 Jbeta primers. The assay was immunoSEQ multiplex PCR, and TCRdb's table has in-frame clones only and misses some. The table includes fewer than 200,000 clones, about nine tenths detected once. Specimen: PBMCs. The receptors were sampled from a boy aged 2 to 9 in good health and CMV-seronegative.

The V gene is TRBV27, the J gene TRBJ2-7; 10 positions agree with TRBD1. V dropped 6 bases and J dropped 5; count of bases not matched to a gene: 7. Germline-derived CDR1 and CDR2 are MNHEY and SMNVEV (reference sequence). The CDR3 is 14 residues long. The chain's CDR3 is CASRMTGGYDEQYF. The CDR3 DNA sequence: TGTGCCAGCAGAATGACAGGGGGCTATGACGAGCAGTACTTC.

The chain couples TRBV19 to TRBJ2-5; 8 bases fit TRBD1. Germline trimming cut 5 bases from V and 4 bases from J; bases unmatched to any gene: 9. This CDR3 is built from 15 residues. Germline V CDR1 and CDR2: LNHDA, SQIVND (reference sequence). CDR3 protein: CASSGDPGGGETQYF. Here the CDR3 DNA reads TGTGCCAGTAGTGGGGACCCAGGGGGCGGAGAGACCCAGTACTTC.

This clone was seen just once. This chain joins TRBV7-9 and TRBJ1-5, with a weak D call TRBD1 (5 bases). There are 14 residues in the CDR3. V lost 3 bases, J lost 3 bases, and 9 bases lay in between. The germline V gene has CDR1 SEHNR and CDR2 FQNEAQ (reference sequence). The CDR3 nucleotides read TGTGCCAGCAGCTTCGACAGCACCAATCAGCCCCAGCATTTT. Its protein product is CASSFDSTNQPQHF.

The CDR3 coding sequence is TGTGCCTGGAGGGACGAAACAGGGGGCCCCTATGGCTACACCTTC. It yields the protein CAWRDETGGPYGYTF. V and J are TRBV30 and TRBJ1-2; 9 bases are shared with TRBD1. In germline, CDR1 is GTSNPN, CDR2 SVGIG (reference sequence). This CDR3 contains 15 residues. The J segment lost 4 bases and the V segment lost 3 bases, leaving 9 bases of the junction unmatched.

The chain uses TRBV18 and TRBJ1-6; no reliable D call. Germline V CDR1 and CDR2: KGHSH, LQKENI. V was clipped by 3 bases and J by 3 bases, with 9 bases between them. The CDR3 totals 15 residues. The CDR3 nucleotides read TGTGCCAGCTCACCCGGACTGAACTATAATTCACCCCTCCACTTT. Amino acids: CASSPGLNYNSPLHF.

The genes are TRBV30 and TRBJ2-2; TRBD1 matches at 7 bases. Germline CDR1 is GTSNPN and CDR2 is SVGIG (reference sequence). V was pared by 3 bases and J by 2 bases, with 6 bases of the junction left unmatched. This CDR3 contains 15 residues. The CDR3 DNA sequence: TGTGCCTGGAGCGAAGGGACAGTAAACACCGGGGAGCTGTTTTTT. Protein sequence: CAWSEGTVNTGELFF.

The chain has TRBV5-4 and TRBJ2-7; 9 positions agree with TRBD1. The germline V gene encodes CDR1 SGHNT and CDR2 YYREEE (reference sequence). The CDR3 is made up of 15 amino acids. V was clipped by 4 bases and J by 1 base; unmatched bases: 6. Here the CDR3 DNA reads TGTGCCAGCAGCCCCACAGGGACAGGGTCCTACGAGCAGTACTTC. Translation: CASSPTGTGSYEQYF.

This rearrangement joins TRBV20-1 to TRBJ2-1; perhaps TRBD1 as D (5 bases). Trimming took off 8 bases at V and 10 bases at J, with 12 bases between the two ends. This CDR3 has 10 amino acids. Germline values: CDR1 DFQATT, CDR2 SNEGSKA (reference sequence). CDR3 sequence: CSWARGEQFF. Here the CDR3 DNA reads TGCAGTTGGGCTAGGGGAGAGCAGTTCTTC.

The V and J genes are TRBV12-5 and TRBJ2-5; unclear D gene. The end of the DNA is better explained by TRBJ2-7, so the J call may be wrong. This CDR3 comprises 15 residues. Per germline, CDR1 LGHNT and CDR2 FRNRAP. The CDR3 nucleotides are TGTGCTAGTGGTTTGGGCCCCGCATCTATCTACGAGCAGTACTTC. Translation gives CASGLGPASIYEQYF.

The chain recombines TRBV7-9 with TRBJ2-3, with TRBD2 matching over 13 bases. CDR1 and CDR2 (germline): SEHNR, FQNEAQ (reference sequence). The CDR3 contains 19 residues. V lost 7 bases to trimming and J lost 2 bases; unmatched junction nucleotides: 15. The CDR3 DNA is TGTGCCAGCAACCCACCCCCCCTACTAGCGGGAGGGCCCACAGATACGCAGTATTTT. Translating it yields CASNPPPLLAGGPTDTQYF.

This chain joins TRBV29-1 and TRBJ2-5, with TRBD2 matching over 8 bases. J was trimmed by 4 bases and V by 4 bases; bases with no gene match: 5. From germline, CDR1 is SQVTM and CDR2 ANQGSEA. The CDR3 totals 13 residues. CDR3 protein: CSVVGLAGETQYF. The CDR3 coding sequence is TGCAGCGTTGTAGGGCTAGCGGGAGAGACCCAGTACTTC.

The chain links TRBV28 to TRBJ2-5; D perhaps matches TRBD2 (6 bases). The DNA end is more similar to TRBJ2-7, so the J call may be wrong. Germline V gene sequence: CDR1 MDHEN, CDR2 SYDVKM. This CDR3 has 14 residues. In DNA form, the CDR3 reads TGTGCCAGCAGTTCCCCGGGAGAGGGCTACGAGCAGTACTTC. This codes for CASSSPGEGYEQYF.

This clone showed up just a few times. The chain joins TRBV6-1 to TRBJ2-7; maybe TRBD1 (5 bases). Germline loops: CDR1 MNHNS, CDR2 SASEGT. This CDR3 has 12 residues. The V end lost 7 bases, the J end lost 2 bases, and 9 bases lay between the germline ends. The CDR3 loop reads CASTGRAYEQYF. Written as DNA, the CDR3 is TGTGCCAGCACGGGCAGGGCCTACGAGCAGTACTTC.

The chain employs TRBV10-3 and TRBJ2-2; TRBD1 matches at 9 bases. This CDR3 has 16 amino acids. V lost 4 bases to trimming and J lost 3 bases; unmatched junction nucleotides: 6. Germline loops: CDR1 ENHRY, CDR2 SYGVKD. Here the CDR3 reads CAISVVGQGDTGELFF. The DNA of the CDR3 is TGTGCCATCAGTGTTGTGGGACAGGGAGACACCGGGGAGCTGTTTTTT.

The V call is TRBV7-9, the J call TRBJ1-3, with a tentative D call TRBD1 (6 bases). This CDR3 spans 16 amino acids. Per germline, CDR1 SEHNR and CDR2 FQNEAQ (reference sequence). V was pared by 4 bases and J by 2 bases, with 15 bases between. CDR3 sequence: CASSSIGGTTGNTIYF. CDR3 DNA sequence: TGTGCCAGCAGCTCCATTGGGGGCACAACTGGAAACACCATATATTTT. Together with reference TRBV7-9 and TRBJ1-3, the CDR3 gives the full variable domain: DTGVSQNPRHKITKRGQNVTFRCDPISEHNRLYWYRQTLGQGPEFLTYFQNEAQLEKSRLLSDRFSAERPKGSFSTLEIQRTEQGDSAMYLCASSSIGGTTGNTIYFGEGSWLTVV.

The rearrangement uses TRBV28 and TRBJ1-5, with TRBD1 identical over 9 bases. The CDR3 covers 17 residues. Germline V gene sequence: CDR1 MDHEN, CDR2 SYDVKM. Losses at the gene ends were 5 bases for V and 0 bases for J; bases not matched to a gene: 8. CDR3 nucleotides: TGTGCCAGCAGTCCGGGGACAGGGAGTTATAGCAATCAGCCCCAGCATTTT. It translates to CASSPGTGSYSNQPQHF. Full variable domain (outside the CDR3, taken from reference TRBV28 and TRBJ1-5): DVKVTQSSRYLVKRTGEKVFLECVQDMDHENMFWYRQDPGLGLRLIYFSYDVKMKEKGDIPEGYSVSREKKERFSLILESASTNQTSMYLCASSPGTGSYSNQPQHFGDGTRLSIL.

Regarding this clone: A junction boundary mismatches the germline segment, possibly from a read error. The J gene is TRBJ2-7, the V gene TRBV18; TRBD1 matches 9 bases. CDR3 length equals 15 residues. CDR1 is KGHSH and CDR2 is LQKENI in the germline V gene. Written as DNA, the CDR3 is TGTGCCAGCTCACCACCACAGGGGGCATCGTACGAGCAGTGCTTC. It codes for CASSPPQGASYEQCF.

The chain links TRBV19 to TRBJ2-1; D is undetermined. Germline V CDR1 and CDR2: LNHDA, SQIVND (reference sequence). V was cut by 1 base and J by 0 bases, with 7 bases left in between. CDR3 length: 15 amino acids. This CDR3 reads CASSIGSSSYNEQFF. Written as DNA, the CDR3 is TGTGCCAGTAGTATAGGGTCTAGCTCCTACAATGAGCAGTTCTTC.

The V call is TRBV28, the J call TRBJ1-1; D is uncertain. This CDR3 is built from 14 residues. Looked up from germline, CDR1 is MDHEN and CDR2 is SYDVKM. Between the trimmed V and J ends, which lost 2 bases and 4 bases, there was a span of 11 bases. The CDR3 nucleotides read TGTGCCAGCAGTTTAGGGAGGACGAGCACTGAAGCTTTCTTT. Translating it yields CASSLGRTSTEAFF.

The chain has TRBV28 and TRBJ2-5; D uncertain. Matching the DNA end better, TRBJ2-7 makes the J call doubtful. In germline, CDR1 is MDHEN, CDR2 SYDVKM. The CDR3 is 11 amino acids. The CDR3 nucleotides read TGTGCCAGCAGTGACGGGTACGAGCAGTACTTC. As protein: CASSDGYEQYF.

V and J are TRBV30 and TRBJ1-2, with 8 bases matching TRBD1. The CDR3 runs to 13 residues. V gave up 3 bases and J gave up 8 bases; unmatched junction bases: 8. CDR1 is GTSNPN and CDR2 is SVGIG in the germline V gene (reference sequence). CDR3 protein: CAWRGTGGGGYTF. CDR3 nucleotides: TGTGCCTGGAGGGGAACAGGGGGAGGGGGCTACACCTTC. The whole variable domain, remainder taken from reference TRBV30 and TRBJ1-2, is SQTIHQWPATLVQPVGSPLSLECTVEGTSNPNLYWYRQAAGRGLQLLFYSVGIGQISSEVPQNLSASRPQDRQFILSSKKLLLSDSGFYLCAWRGTGGGGYTFGSGTRLTVV.

V usage is TRBV9 and J usage is TRBJ2-1, with 11 bases identical to TRBD2. This CDR3 contains 15 residues. Looked up from germline, CDR1 is SGDLS and CDR2 is YYNGEE. V was clipped by 4 bases and J by 5 bases; unmatched bases: 5. CDR3 in DNA: TGTGCCAGCAGCCCTAAGGGACTAGCGGACAATGAGCAGTTCTTC. As protein: CASSPKGLADNEQFF.

Concerning this clone: Sequence at one end of the junction differs from germline and may be a read error. The chain joins TRBV7-9 to TRBJ1-1, with D unresolved. The CDR3 consists of 12 residues. From germline, CDR1 is SEHNR and CDR2 FQNEAQ (reference sequence). The CDR3 nucleotides read TGTTCCAGCAGCTTAGTCCAGGTCGAAGCTTTCTTT. Amino acid sequence: CSSSLVQVEAFF.

The CDR3 reads CASSRATGTGNTYEQYF. DNA for the CDR3: TGTGCCAGCTCACGAGCCACCGGGACAGGGAATACCTACGAGCAGTACTTC. This chain joins TRBV18 and TRBJ2-7; 9 bases are shared with TRBD1. CDR1 KGHSH and CDR2 LQKENI come from the germline V gene. CDR3 length equals 17 residues. Unmatched junction bases numbered 12, after V lost 4 bases and J lost 2 bases.

The chain links TRBV9 to TRBJ2-1; 8 bases align to TRBD2. Germline CDR1 SGDLS, CDR2 YYNGEE. CDR3 length: 11 amino acids. The J segment lost 15 bases and the V segment lost 3 bases, leaving 5 bases of the junction unmatched. The CDR3 sequence: CASSGREGGFF. In DNA, the CDR3 is TGTGCCAGCAGCGGACGGGAGGGTGGGTTCTTC.

This chain joins TRBV5-1 and TRBJ2-3; the D gene is possibly TRBD1 (5 bases). CDR3 length: 15 residues. V lost 1 base and J 3 bases, leaving 12 bases between the germline ends. Germline CDR1 is SGHRS and CDR2 is YFSETQ. CDR3 region: CASSLQGRRTDTQYF. The CDR3 region has the DNA TGCGCCAGCAGCTTGCAGGGAAGAAGGACAGATACGCAGTATTTT.

CDR3 sequence (DNA): TGTGCCAGCAGCAATACCAAGGGGGCAGATACGCAGTATTTT. Translated: CASSNTKGADTQYF. The gene calls are TRBV7-3 and TRBJ2-3; maybe TRBD1 (6 bases). Germline-derived CDR1 and CDR2 are SGHTA and FQGTGA. Trimming left V 5 bases short and J 4 bases short, with 13 bases between. CDR3 length: 14 amino acids.